These 24 T cell receptor beta chains were all obtained from the same sample, sequenced in a study of cytomegalovirus exposure and HLA in healthy donors. The PCR had 60 Vbeta and 13 Jbeta primers. Data came from immunoSEQ multiplex PCR; TCRdb stores just in-frame clones and leaves some out. Found here are 140,000 to 150,000 clones, approximately 79% of them singletons; the top ten hold 6.5% to 8%. The sample taken for sequencing was PBMCs. Every receptor here comes from a woman in her 40s in good health and CMV-seropositive.

The V gene is TRBV2, the J gene TRBJ1-1; no firm D call. CDR3 size: 15 residues. Between the trimmed V and J ends, which lost 6 bases and 11 bases, there was a span of 25 bases. Germline CDR1 and CDR2: SNHLY and FYNNEI. DNA of the CDR3: TGTGCCAGCAGGGAGGGTAAGGAGGTGACGCGGGTGGCTTTCTTT. Protein product: CASREGKEVTRVAFF.

J is TRBJ1-6 and V is TRBV19; no firm D call. The germline CDR1 and CDR2 sequences are LNHDA and SQIVND (reference sequence). This CDR3 is built from 15 residues. V lost 0 bases and J lost 5, with 8 bases in between. CDR3 residues: CASSIEGGNNSPLHF. In DNA form, the CDR3 reads TGTGCCAGTAGTATAGAAGGAGGCAATAATTCACCCCTCCACTTT.

This clone has more than one count but fewer than ten. V and J are TRBV5-5 and TRBJ2-1; 9 nucleotides line up with TRBD2. The trim removed 4 bases at V and 8 bases at J, leaving 7 bases unmatched. Germline-derived CDR1 and CDR2 are SGHKS and YYEKEE (reference sequence). CDR3 length equals 14 residues. In nucleotides, the CDR3 is TGTGCCAGCAGCGCGGGGGGGCGCTTGGATGAGCAGTTCTTC. Its protein product is CASSAGGRLDEQFF.

The genes are TRBV7-9 and TRBJ2-3; D perhaps matches TRBD2 (5 bases). The CDR3 totals 15 residues. V was shortened by 1 base and J by 1 base, with 9 bases between the two germline ends. The germline gives CDR1 SEHNR, CDR2 FQNEAQ (reference sequence). The CDR3 DNA reads as TGTGCCAGCAGCTTAGTGTTGGAGGGCACAGATACGCAGTATTTT. As protein: CASSLVLEGTDTQYF. Filled out from reference TRBV7-9 and TRBJ2-3, the complete variable domain reads DTGVSQNPRHKITKRGQNVTFRCDPISEHNRLYWYRQTLGQGPEFLTYFQNEAQLEKSRLLSDRFSAERPKGSFSTLEIQRTEQGDSAMYLCASSLVLEGTDTQYFGPGTRLTVL.

The genes are TRBV9 and TRBJ2-7, with D maybe TRBD2 (5 bases). The CDR3 runs 14 residues. Germline V lookup: CDR1 SGDLS, CDR2 YYNGEE. With 0 bases removed from V and 3 bases from J, the gap between germline ends came to 10 bases. CDR3 sequence: CASSVAYGNYEQYF. The CDR3 coding sequence is TGTGCCAGCAGCGTAGCGTACGGGAACTACGAGCAGTACTTC.

The V gene is TRBV27, the J gene TRBJ2-2, with D unresolved. CDR3 length: 14 residues. The V gene's germline CDR1 is MNHEY and CDR2 SMNVEV (reference sequence). Trimming took off 5 bases at V and 4 bases at J, with 11 bases between the two ends. In DNA, the CDR3 is TGTGCCAGCAGTCCTCCCAGGTTCACCGGGGAGCTGTTTTTT. Translated, it gives CASSPPRFTGELFF.

This chain links TRBV7-9 with TRBJ2-7; no definite D call. The CDR3 extends over 12 amino acids. Germline V CDR1 and CDR2: SEHNR, FQNEAQ (reference sequence). V was shortened by 3 bases and J by 2 bases, with 5 bases between the two germline ends. CDR3 sequence: CASSFPAYEQYF. For the CDR3, the DNA is TGTGCCAGCAGCTTTCCAGCCTACGAGCAGTACTTC.

The chain is built from TRBV2 and TRBJ2-5, with 8 bases fitting TRBD1. The trim removed 5 bases at V and 5 bases at J, leaving 4 bases unmatched. Germline CDR1 SNHLY, CDR2 FYNNEI. The CDR3 is 13 residues long. The CDR3 DNA sequence: TGTGCCAGCAGTTCAGGGGGCTATGAGACCCAGTACTTC. It specifies CASSSGGYETQYF.

This sequence joins TRBV4-1 and TRBJ2-2, with a tentative D call TRBD2 (6 bases). Germline CDR1 and CDR2: MGHRA and YSYEKL. The CDR3 contains 15 residues. Trimming left V 0 bases short and J 7 bases short, with 12 bases between. The CDR3 DNA reads TGCGCCAGCAGCCAAGATCGGCAGGGAGGCGGGGAGCTGTTTTTT. Protein: CASSQDRQGGGELFF.

DNA of the CDR3: TGTGCCAGTAGTTCAACACTGAACACTGAAGCTTTCTTT. It encodes CASSSTLNTEAFF. The V and J genes are TRBV19 and TRBJ1-1; D is undetermined. V lost 5 bases, J lost 0 bases, and 7 bases lay in between. The CDR3 totals 13 residues. Germline V lookup: CDR1 LNHDA, CDR2 SQIVND (reference sequence). The whole variable domain, filled in from reference TRBV19 and TRBJ1-1, reads DGGITQSPKYLFRKEGQNVTLSCEQNLNHDAMYWYRQDPGQGLRLIYYSQIVNDFQKGDIAEGYSVSREKKESFPLTVTSAQKNPTAFYLCASSSTLNTEAFFGQGTRLTVV.

This rearrangement joins TRBV10-3 to TRBJ2-2; the D is unclear. The germline V and J ends were trimmed by 0 bases and 0 bases, with 5 bases remaining between them. Germline V gene data show CDR1 as ENHRY and CDR2 as SYGVKD. The CDR3 totals 15 residues. The CDR3 DNA reads as TGTGCCATCAGTGAGTCTGTAACGAACACCGGGGAGCTGTTTTTT. Amino acids: CAISESVTNTGELFF.

The CDR3 sequence: CASSLGQGASYEQYF. CDR3 nucleotides: TGTGCCAGCAGCTTAGGACAGGGCGCATCCTACGAGCAGTACTTC. The gene calls are TRBV11-2 and TRBJ2-7; 7 positions agree with TRBD1. The CDR3 loop spans 15 amino acids. With V trimmed by 1 base and J by 1 base, 4 bases remained unmatched. The germline gives CDR1 SGHAT, CDR2 FQNNGV.

The chain couples TRBV7-3 to TRBJ2-5; D is unresolved. V gave up 3 bases and J gave up 2 bases, with 7 bases separating them. This CDR3 spans 13 amino acids. CDR1 is SGHTA, CDR2 FQGTGA, per germline. As DNA, the CDR3 is TGTGCCAGCAGCTTGACACCGCAAGAGACCCAGTACTTC. Translation gives CASSLTPQETQYF.

This chain joins TRBV28 and TRBJ1-2, with TRBD1 as a possible D gene (6 bases). Germline V gene lookup returns CDR1 MDHEN and CDR2 SYDVKM. V was pared by 4 bases and J by 4 bases, with 10 bases between. This CDR3 comprises 13 residues. CDR3 DNA: TGTGCCAGCAGTTCCGGGACATTCTATGGCTACACCTTC. Translating it yields CASSSGTFYGYTF.

The chain links TRBV2 to TRBJ1-6; D is unresolved. Looked up from germline, CDR1 is SNHLY and CDR2 is FYNNEI. V was clipped by 4 bases and J by 0 bases, with 10 bases between them. The CDR3 is 16 residues long. The CDR3 bases are TGTGCCAGCAGTGCGGGGAGAAGCTCCTATAATTCACCCCTCCACTTT. Encoded protein: CASSAGRSSYNSPLHF.

CDR3 nucleotide sequence: TGTGCCAGCAGTCGGGGACAGGGGGCGTACGAGCAGTACTTC. Its protein product is CASSRGQGAYEQYF. The V call is TRBV2, the J call TRBJ2-7; TRBD1 matches 12 bases. With V trimmed by 5 bases and J by 4 bases, 3 bases remained unmatched. The CDR3 is 14 residues long. Germline loops: CDR1 SNHLY, CDR2 FYNNEI.

J is TRBJ2-3 and V is TRBV5-1; 12 nucleotides match TRBD2. CDR1 is SGHRS, CDR2 YFSETQ, per germline. J gave up 2 bases and V 2 bases, and 3 bases lay outside the gene matches. The CDR3 is made up of 16 amino acids. The CDR3 protein is CASSLGTSGSTDTQYF. CDR3 nucleotide sequence: TGCGCCAGCAGCTTAGGGACTAGCGGGTCCACAGATACGCAGTATTTT.

The chain carries TRBV6-5 and TRBJ1-2, with a weak D call TRBD1 (6 bases). This CDR3 has 14 amino acids. V gave up 5 bases and J gave up 0 bases, with 10 bases separating them. Germline assignment: CDR1 MNHEY and CDR2 SVGAGI. The CDR3 coding sequence is TGTGCCAGCAGTACCGGGACAACTAACTATGGCTACACCTTC. Amino acid sequence: CASSTGTTNYGYTF.

DNA of the CDR3: TGTGCCAGCAGCTTGGGGGGCCCCAATCAGCCCCAGCATTTT. It yields the protein CASSLGGPNQPQHF. The V and J genes are TRBV5-6 and TRBJ1-5, with a possible D match to TRBD1 (5 bases). The CDR3 is 14 residues long. The ends were cut back, 0 bases at V and 3 bases at J, with 7 bases in the middle. Germline assignment: CDR1 SGHDT and CDR2 YYEEEE.

To note about this clone: This specimen includes other DNA sequences encoding the same CDR3. The rearrangement links TRBV6-5 to TRBJ1-2, with D unresolved. CDR3 size: 13 residues. Germline V gene data show CDR1 as MNHEY and CDR2 as SVGAGI. The V gene lost 6 bases and the J gene lost 2 bases, with 10 bases spanning the gap. The CDR3 region is CASRSGANYGYTF. The CDR3 nucleotides are TGTGCCAGCAGAAGTGGAGCAAACTATGGCTACACCTTC.

V gene TRBV18 combines with J gene TRBJ1-1; D possibly corresponds to TRBD1 (6 bases). Germline assignment: CDR1 KGHSH and CDR2 LQKENI. CDR3 length: 16 residues. The V end was cut by 1 base, the J end by 5 bases, with 17 bases between. The CDR3 loop reads CASSPLSPGARTEAFF. CDR3 bases: TGTGCCAGCTCACCACTGTCTCCAGGGGCCCGTACTGAAGCTTTCTTT.

For the CDR3, the DNA is TGTGCCAGCAGCGTAGGTAGTAGCAATCAGCCCCAGCATTTT. It encodes CASSVGSSNQPQHF. The rearrangement links TRBV9 to TRBJ1-5; the D is unclear. Trimming left V 0 bases short and J 0 bases short, with 4 bases between. Per the germline V gene, CDR1 is SGDLS and CDR2 is YYNGEE. The CDR3 extends over 14 amino acids.

The genes are TRBV6-5 and TRBJ1-1, with 7 bases fitting TRBD1. The CDR3 runs 13 residues. Germline V gene data show CDR1 as MNHEY and CDR2 as SVGAGI. The V segment lost 8 bases and the J segment 2 bases; nucleotides outside the gene matches: 5. The CDR3 sequence: CASARQGNTEAFF. The CDR3 nucleotides read TGTGCCAGCGCTCGACAGGGAAACACTGAAGCTTTCTTT.

This clone was recorded once. The chain employs TRBV2 and TRBJ1-2; D is unclear. From germline, CDR1 is SNHLY and CDR2 FYNNEI. The CDR3 covers 11 residues. Trimming removed 3 bases at V and 7 bases at J, with 6 bases between. DNA of the CDR3: TGTGCCAGCAGTGATCCGGGTGGCTACACCTTC. Residues: CASSDPGGYTF. The full variable domain, completed using reference TRBV2 and TRBJ1-2, is EPEVTQTPSHQVTQMGQEVILRCVPISNHLYFYWYRQILGQKVEFLVSFYNNEISEKSEIFDDQFSVERPDGSNFTLKIRSTKLEDSAMYFCASSDPGGYTFGSGTRLTVV.